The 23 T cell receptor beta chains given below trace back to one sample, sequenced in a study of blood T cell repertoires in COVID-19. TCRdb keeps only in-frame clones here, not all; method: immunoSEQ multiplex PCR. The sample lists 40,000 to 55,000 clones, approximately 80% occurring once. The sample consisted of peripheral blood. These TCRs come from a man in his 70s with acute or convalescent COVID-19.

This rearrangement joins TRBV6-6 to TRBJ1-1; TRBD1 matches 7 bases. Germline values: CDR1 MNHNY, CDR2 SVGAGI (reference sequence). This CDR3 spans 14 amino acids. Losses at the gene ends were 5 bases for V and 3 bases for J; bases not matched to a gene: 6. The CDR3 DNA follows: TGTGCCAGCAGTCTCGACAGGGATTACACTGAAGCTTTCTTT. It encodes CASSLDRDYTEAFF.

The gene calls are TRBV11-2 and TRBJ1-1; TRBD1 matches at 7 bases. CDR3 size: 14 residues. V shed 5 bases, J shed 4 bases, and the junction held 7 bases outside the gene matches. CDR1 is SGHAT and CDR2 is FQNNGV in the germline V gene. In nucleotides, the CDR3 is TGTGCCAGCAGCCAGGGGGAGGTTCGCACTGAAGCTTTCTTT. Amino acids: CASSQGEVRTEAFF.

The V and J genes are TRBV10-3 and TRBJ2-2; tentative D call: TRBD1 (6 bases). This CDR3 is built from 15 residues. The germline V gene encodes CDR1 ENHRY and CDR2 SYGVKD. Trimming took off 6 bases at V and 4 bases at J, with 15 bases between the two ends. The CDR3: CAIRAGATFTGELFF. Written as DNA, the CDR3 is TGTGCCATCAGGGCAGGGGCCACTTTCACCGGGGAGCTGTTTTTT.

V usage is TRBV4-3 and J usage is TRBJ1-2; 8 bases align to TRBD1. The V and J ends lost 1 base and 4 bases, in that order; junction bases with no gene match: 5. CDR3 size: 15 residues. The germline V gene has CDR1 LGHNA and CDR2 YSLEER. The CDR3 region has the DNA TGCGCCAGCAGCCAAGGTCGCGGACAGGGCTATGGCTACACCTTC. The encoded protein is CASSQGRGQGYGYTF.

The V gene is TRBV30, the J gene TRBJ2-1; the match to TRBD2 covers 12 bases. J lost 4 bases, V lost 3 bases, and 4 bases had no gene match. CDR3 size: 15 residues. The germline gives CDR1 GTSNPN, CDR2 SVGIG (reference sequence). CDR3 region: CAWSHGLAGYNEQFF. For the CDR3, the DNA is TGTGCCTGGAGCCACGGACTAGCGGGGTACAATGAGCAGTTCTTC.

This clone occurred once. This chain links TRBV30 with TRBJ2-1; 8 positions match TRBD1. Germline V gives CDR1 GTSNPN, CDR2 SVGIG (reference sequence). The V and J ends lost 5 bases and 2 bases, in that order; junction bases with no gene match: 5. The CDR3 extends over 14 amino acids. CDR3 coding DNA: TGTGCCTGGGAAGGACAGGGAGCCTACAATGAGCAGTTCTTC. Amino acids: CAWEGQGAYNEQFF.

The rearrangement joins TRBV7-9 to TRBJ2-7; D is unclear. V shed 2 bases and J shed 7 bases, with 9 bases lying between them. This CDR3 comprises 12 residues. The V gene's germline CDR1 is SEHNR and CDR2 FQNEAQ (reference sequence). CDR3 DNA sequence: TGTGCCAGCAGCTTAAGCGCCGGGGAGCAGTACTTC. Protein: CASSLSAGEQYF.

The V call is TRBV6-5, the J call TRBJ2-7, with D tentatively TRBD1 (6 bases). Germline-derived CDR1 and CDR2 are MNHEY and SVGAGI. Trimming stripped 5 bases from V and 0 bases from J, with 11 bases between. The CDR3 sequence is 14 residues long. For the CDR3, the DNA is TGTGCCAGCAGTCGGGACACCGGCTCCTACGAGCAGTACTTC. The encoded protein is CASSRDTGSYEQYF.

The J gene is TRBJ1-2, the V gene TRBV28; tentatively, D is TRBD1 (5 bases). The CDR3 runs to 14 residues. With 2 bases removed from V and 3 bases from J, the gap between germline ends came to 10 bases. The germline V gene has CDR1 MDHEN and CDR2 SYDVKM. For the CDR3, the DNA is TGTGCCAGCAGTTTAACCTCGGGGGACTATGGCTACACCTTC. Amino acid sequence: CASSLTSGDYGYTF.

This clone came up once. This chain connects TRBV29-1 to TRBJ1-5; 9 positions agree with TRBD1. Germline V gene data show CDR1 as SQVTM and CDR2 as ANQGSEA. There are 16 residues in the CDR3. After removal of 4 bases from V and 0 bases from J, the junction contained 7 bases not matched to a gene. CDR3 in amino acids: CSVGWTGVYSNQPQHF. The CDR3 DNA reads TGCAGCGTTGGGTGGACAGGGGTCTATAGCAATCAGCCCCAGCATTTT.

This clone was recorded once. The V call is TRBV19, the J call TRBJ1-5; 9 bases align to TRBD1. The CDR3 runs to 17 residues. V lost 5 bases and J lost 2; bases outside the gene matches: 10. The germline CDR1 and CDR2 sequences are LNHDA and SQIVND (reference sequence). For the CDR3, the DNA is TGTGCCAGTAGTTTCCGGGACAGGGTTTCTGGCAATCAGCCCCAGCATTTT. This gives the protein CASSFRDRVSGNQPQHF.

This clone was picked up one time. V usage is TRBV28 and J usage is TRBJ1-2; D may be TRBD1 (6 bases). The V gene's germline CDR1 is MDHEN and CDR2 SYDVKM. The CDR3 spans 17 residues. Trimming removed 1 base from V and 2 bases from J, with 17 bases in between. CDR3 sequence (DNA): TGTGCCAGCAGTTTATACCCTTCGGGGGGGCGAAACTATGGCTACACCTTC. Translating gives CASSLYPSGGRNYGYTF.

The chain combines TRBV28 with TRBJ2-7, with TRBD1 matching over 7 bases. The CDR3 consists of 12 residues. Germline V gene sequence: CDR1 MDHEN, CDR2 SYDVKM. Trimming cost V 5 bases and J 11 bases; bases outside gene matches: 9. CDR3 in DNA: TGTGCCAGCAGTCCCGATGGGACAGTCAAGTACTTC. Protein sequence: CASSPDGTVKYF.

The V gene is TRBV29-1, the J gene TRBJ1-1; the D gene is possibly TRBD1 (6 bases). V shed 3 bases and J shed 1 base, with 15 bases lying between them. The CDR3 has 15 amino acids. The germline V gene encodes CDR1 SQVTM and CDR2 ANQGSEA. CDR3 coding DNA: TGCAGCGTTGAGACGATACAGGGTCGGAACACTGAAGCTTTCTTT. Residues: CSVETIQGRNTEAFF. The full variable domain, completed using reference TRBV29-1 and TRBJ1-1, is SAVISQKPSRDICQRGTSLTIQCQVDSQVTMMFWYRQQPGQSLTLIATANQGSEATYESGFVIDKFPISRPNLTFSTLTVSNMSPEDSSIYLCSVETIQGRNTEAFFGQGTRLTVV.

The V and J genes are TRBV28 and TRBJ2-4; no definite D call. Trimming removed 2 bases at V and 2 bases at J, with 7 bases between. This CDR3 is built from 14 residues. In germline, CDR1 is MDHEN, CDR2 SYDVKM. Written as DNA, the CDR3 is TGTGCCAGCAGTTTACTAAGTACCAAAAACATTCAGTACTTC. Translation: CASSLLSTKNIQYF.

The CDR3 spells CASSSPPYNEQFF. The DNA for the CDR3 is TGTGCCAGCAGTTCCCCTCCCTACAATGAGCAGTTCTTC. This chain joins TRBV6-5 and TRBJ2-1; D unclear. V was clipped by 4 bases and J by 2 bases, with 6 bases between them. This CDR3 has 13 residues. Germline CDR1 MNHEY, CDR2 SVGAGI.

As DNA, the CDR3 is TGTGCCACCAGCAGACCGGGTAGTACGCAGTATTTT. It codes for CATSRPGSTQYF. V is TRBV15 and J is TRBJ2-3, with D uncertain. Looked up from germline, CDR1 is LNHNV and CDR2 is YYDKDF (reference sequence). The CDR3 length is 12 residues. Trimming stripped 2 bases from V and 8 bases from J, with 8 bases between.

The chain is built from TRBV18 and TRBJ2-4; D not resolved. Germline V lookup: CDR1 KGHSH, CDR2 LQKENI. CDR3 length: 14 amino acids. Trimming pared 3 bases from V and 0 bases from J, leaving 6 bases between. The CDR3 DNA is TGTGCCAGCTCACCCTCACTAGCCAAAAACATTCAGTACTTC. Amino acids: CASSPSLAKNIQYF.

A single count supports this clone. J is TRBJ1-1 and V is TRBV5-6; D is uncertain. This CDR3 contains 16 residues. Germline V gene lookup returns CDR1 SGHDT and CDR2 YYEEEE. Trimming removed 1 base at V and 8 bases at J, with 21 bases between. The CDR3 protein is CASSLLGTATLAEAFF. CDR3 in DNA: TGTGCCAGCAGCTTGTTGGGTACAGCCACCCTTGCGGAAGCTTTCTTT.

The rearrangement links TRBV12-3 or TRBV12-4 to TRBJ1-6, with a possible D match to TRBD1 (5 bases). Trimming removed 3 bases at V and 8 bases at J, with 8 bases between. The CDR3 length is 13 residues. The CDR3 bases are TGTGCCAGCAGTTTTGGGGACTATTCACCCCTCCACTTT. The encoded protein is CASSFGDYSPLHF.

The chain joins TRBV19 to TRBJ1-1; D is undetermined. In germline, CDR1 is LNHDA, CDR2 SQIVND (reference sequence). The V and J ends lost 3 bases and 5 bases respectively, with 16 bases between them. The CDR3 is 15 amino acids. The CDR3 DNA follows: TGTGCCAGTAGTATTTCGGGTAGGTTAAGGACTGAAGCTTTCTTT. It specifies CASSISGRLRTEAFF.

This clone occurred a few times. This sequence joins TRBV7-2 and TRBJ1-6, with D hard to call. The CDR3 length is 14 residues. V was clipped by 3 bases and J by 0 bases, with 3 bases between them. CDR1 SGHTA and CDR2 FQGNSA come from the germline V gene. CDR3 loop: CASSLSSYNSPLHF. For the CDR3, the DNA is TGTGCCAGCAGCTTGAGCTCCTATAATTCACCCCTCCACTTT.

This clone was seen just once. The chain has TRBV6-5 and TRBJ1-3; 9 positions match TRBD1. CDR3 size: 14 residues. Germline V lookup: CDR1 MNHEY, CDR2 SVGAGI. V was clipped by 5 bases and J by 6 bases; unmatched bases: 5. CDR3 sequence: CASSRQGEKNTIYF. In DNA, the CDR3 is TGTGCCAGCAGTAGACAGGGGGAGAAAAACACCATATATTTT.